These T cell receptor beta chains were read from a single sample in a study of blood T cell repertoires in COVID-19. TCRdb's copy holds only in-frame clones and misses some; the assay was immunoSEQ multiplex PCR. The sample has about 250,000 clones; 85% are singletons. Sequencing was carried out using PBMCs or T cells enriched from blood (not recorded which). These receptors came from a woman between 45 and 65 years old with acute COVID-19. CDR3s include the opening cysteine and the closing phenylalanine or tryptophan.

15,TRBJ2-1,TRBV7-2,CASSLVRGAVYEQFF
14,TRBJ1-2,TRBV11-2,CASSLWGDNYGYTF
13,TRBJ1-2,TRBV10-2,CASSSDRFGGYTF
13,TRBJ1-5,TRBV6-5,CASSPWSDQPQHF
13,TRBJ2-7,TRBV7-3,CASSIQDSYEQYF
16,TRBJ2-5,TRBV7-2,CASSLTPGVGQETQYF
14,TRBJ1-2,TRBV4-1,CASSQTGFSYGYTF
14,TRBJ1-2,TRBV9,CASSGTGANYGYTF
17,TRBJ2-3,TRBV5-1,CASSLGDGGRSTDTQYF
14,TRBJ1-6,TRBV6-5,CASNPQGNASPLHF
12,TRBJ2-7,TRBV7-9,CASSLVGVEQYF
14,TRBJ1-5,TRBV18,CASSPRQGDQPQHF
14,TRBJ1-5,TRBV4-3,CASSQEKYGQPQHF
17,TRBJ1-2,TRBV4-3,CASSLQFDDRRSYGYTF
13,TRBJ2-3,TRBV6-5,CASSYPGTLAQYF
14,TRBJ1-1,TRBV11-2,CASSQGFMNTEAFF
15,TRBJ2-1,TRBV30,CAWRTGTLWGNEQFF
14,TRBJ1-1,TRBV4-3,CASSRGTGNTEAFF
11,TRBJ2-1,TRBV24-1,CATSGSDEQFF
17,TRBJ1-1,TRBV5-4,CASSPRQAGIGNTEAFF
13,TRBJ1-2,TRBV12-3/TRBV12-4,CASSQDRVYGYTF
15,TRBJ1-5,TRBV2,CASSEGRPPNQPQHF
16,TRBJ2-2,TRBV7-6,CASSLNRGTDAGELFF
12,TRBJ2-3,TRBV6-4,CASSGATDTQYF
12,TRBJ2-7,TRBV6-5,CASTGGAYEQYF
16,TRBJ2-6,TRBV3-1/TRBV3-2,CASSQAGGSGANVLTF
16,TRBJ2-5,TRBV7-6,CASIKGAGGVQETQYF
13,TRBJ1-5,TRBV18,CASSPPGGQPQHF
13,TRBJ1-1,TRBV19,CASTFREGSEAFF
13,TRBJ1-4,TRBV10-3,CAIRSRVNEKLFF
15,TRBJ2-7,TRBV18,CASSPVNGLTYEQYF
15,TRBJ1-3,TRBV19,CASSPLTGSGNTIYF
15,TRBJ2-1,TRBV27,CASSSGAVLHNEQFF
12,TRBJ2-5,TRBV29-1,CSVLAGSETQYF
12,TRBJ2-7,TRBV29-1,CSVGQGNYEQYF